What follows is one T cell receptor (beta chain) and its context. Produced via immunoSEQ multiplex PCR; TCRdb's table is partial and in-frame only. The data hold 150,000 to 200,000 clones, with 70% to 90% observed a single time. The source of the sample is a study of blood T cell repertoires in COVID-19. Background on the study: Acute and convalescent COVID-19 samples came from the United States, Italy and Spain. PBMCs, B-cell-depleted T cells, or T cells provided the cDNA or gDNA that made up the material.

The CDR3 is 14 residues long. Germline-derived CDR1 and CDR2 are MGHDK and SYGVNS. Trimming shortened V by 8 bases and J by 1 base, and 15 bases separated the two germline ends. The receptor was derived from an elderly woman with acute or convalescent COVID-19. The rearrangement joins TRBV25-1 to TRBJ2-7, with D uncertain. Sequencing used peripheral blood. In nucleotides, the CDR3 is TGTGCCAGCTCGCCGGGTTCCTCGTCCTACGAGCAGTACTTC. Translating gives CASSPGSSSYEQYF.